These 16 T cell receptor beta chains came from one sample sequenced in a study of T cell responses to AZD1222 COVID-19 vaccine. Clones were read by immunoSEQ multiplex PCR, and TCRdb kept only the in-frame ones, dropping some. The table shows around 120,000 clones, with 70% to 90% occurring only once. Specimen: peripheral blood, collected on day 0 of AZD1222 vaccination. The receptors here all came from an adult in good health.

J is TRBJ2-1 and V is TRBV7-2, with a tentative D call TRBD2 (5 bases). The CDR3 sequence is 15 residues long. Between the trimmed V and J ends, which lost 4 bases and 4 bases, there was a span of 14 bases. CDR1 and CDR2 from the germline V gene are SGHTA and FQGNSA. The chain's CDR3 is CASSSSSTGYNEQFF. The CDR3 DNA follows: TGTGCCAGCAGCTCGAGTTCAACGGGGTACAATGAGCAGTTCTTC.

The V gene is TRBV7-9, the J gene TRBJ1-5; maybe TRBD1 (6 bases). Between the trimmed V and J ends, which lost 1 base and 7 bases, there was a span of 11 bases. The CDR3 is made up of 14 amino acids. Germline assignment: CDR1 SEHNR and CDR2 FQNEAQ (reference sequence). CDR3 in amino acids: CASSLEQGGQPQHF. The CDR3 DNA reads TGTGCCAGCAGCTTAGAACAGGGTGGCCAGCCCCAGCATTTT.

The gene calls are TRBV12-3 or TRBV12-4 and TRBJ1-3; the D is unclear. The CDR3 sequence is 13 residues long. V was pared by 5 bases and J by 1 base, with 6 bases between. CDR3 sequence reads: CASSTSSGNTIYF. The CDR3 bases are TGTGCCAGCAGTACGAGTTCTGGAAACACCATATATTTT.

A few counts support this clone. The chain has TRBV9 and TRBJ2-7, with D possibly matching TRBD1 (6 bases). This CDR3 spans 14 amino acids. V was clipped by 0 bases and J by 2 bases, with 9 bases between them. Germline CDR1 and CDR2: SGDLS and YYNGEE. The CDR3 nucleotides are TGTGCCAGCAGCGTAGGGGACAATCCCTACGAGCAGTACTTC. As protein: CASSVGDNPYEQYF.

The V call is TRBV5-1, the J call TRBJ2-1, with 15 positions matching TRBD2. Germline trimming cut 1 base from V and 4 bases from J; bases unmatched to any gene: 6. The V gene's germline CDR1 is SGHRS and CDR2 YFSETQ. The length of the CDR3 is 18 residues. CDR3 nucleotides: TGCGCCAGCAGCTTGCGGACTAGCGGGAGGGGCTATTACAATGAGCAGTTCTTC. Translating it yields CASSLRTSGRGYYNEQFF.

This chain connects TRBV5-6 to TRBJ1-2, with 9 bases fitting TRBD1. CDR1 SGHDT and CDR2 YYEEEE come from the germline V gene. The J segment lost 7 bases and the V segment lost 3 bases, leaving 7 bases of the junction unmatched. CDR3 length: 14 amino acids. The CDR3 sequence: CASSSQQGAFGYTF. The CDR3 DNA is TGTGCCAGCAGCTCGCAACAGGGGGCGTTTGGCTACACCTTC.

This chain connects TRBV18 to TRBJ1-2; 7 nucleotides match TRBD1. The CDR3 is 15 amino acids. Per the germline V gene, CDR1 is KGHSH and CDR2 is LQKENI. With V trimmed by 0 bases and J by 4 bases, 5 bases remained unmatched. The DNA of the CDR3 is TGTGCCAGCTCACCACCTAAAGGGGGCGCCTATGGCTACACCTTC. Residues: CASSPPKGGAYGYTF. The entire variable domain, with the rest obtained from reference TRBV18 and TRBJ1-2, is as follows: NAGVMQNPRHLVRRRGQEARLRCSPMKGHSHVYWYRQLPEEGLKFMVYLQKENIIDESGMPKERFSAEFPKEGPSILRIQQVVRGDSAAYFCASSPPKGGAYGYTFGSGTRLTVV.

The chain recombines TRBV6-2 or TRBV6-3 with TRBJ2-1, with TRBD2 matching 10 bases. V lost 5 bases to trimming and J lost 9 bases; unmatched junction nucleotides: 10. Germline loops: CDR1 MNHEY, CDR2 SVGEGT. CDR3 length: 15 amino acids. CDR3 in DNA: TGTGCCAGCAGTCGAGAGCGGGGGGGGGCAAGTGAGCAGTTCTTC. Amino acids: CASSRERGGASEQFF.

This chain uses TRBV7-8 with TRBJ1-3; TRBD1 might be the D (6 bases). In germline, CDR1 is SGHVS, CDR2 FQNEAQ. V gave up 6 bases and J gave up 3 bases, with 9 bases separating them. This CDR3 comprises 13 residues. The CDR3: CASRRGGGNTIYF. The CDR3 region has the DNA TGTGCCAGCAGAAGAGGGGGTGGAAACACCATATATTTT. The full variable domain, its missing parts supplied by reference TRBV7-8 and TRBJ1-3, is GAGVSQSPRYKVAKRGQDVALRCDPISGHVSLFWYQQALGQGPEFLTYFQNEAQLDKSGLPSDRFFAERPEGSVSTLKIQRTQQEDSAVYLCASRRGGGNTIYFGEGSWLTVV.

This chain uses TRBV19 with TRBJ2-2; 7 bases align to TRBD2. Germline CDR1 and CDR2: LNHDA and SQIVND (reference sequence). Unmatched junction bases numbered 10, after V lost 4 bases and J lost 2 bases. The CDR3 has 17 residues. CDR3 nucleotide sequence: TGTGCCAGTAGTACTTATTGGCGGGGGACCAACACCGGGGAGCTGTTTTTT. The encoded protein is CASSTYWRGTNTGELFF.

This clone has a single count. The V call is TRBV29-1, the J call TRBJ2-1; D may match TRBD1 or TRBD2 (5 bases each). Trimming removed 0 bases from V and 7 bases from J, with 19 bases in between. CDR3 length: 16 residues. From germline, CDR1 is SQVTM and CDR2 ANQGSEA. In DNA, the CDR3 is TGCAGCGTTGAAGATGCCGGGACCCAAGCCCGGAATGAGCAGTTCTTC. Its protein product is CSVEDAGTQARNEQFF.

The CDR3 here is CASSQDLTGGVTDTQYF. As DNA, the CDR3 is TGTGCCAGCAGCCAAGATCTAACAGGGGGGGTCACAGATACGCAGTATTTT. The V gene is TRBV3-1 (or the pseudogene TRBV3-2), the J gene TRBJ2-3; perhaps TRBD1 as D (8 bases). Per the germline V gene, CDR1 is LGHDT and CDR2 is YNNKEL (reference sequence). The CDR3 loop spans 17 amino acids. V was cut by 0 bases and J by 2 bases, with 15 bases left in between.

The chain joins TRBV19 to TRBJ1-6; D not certain. The CDR3 contains 16 residues. Per germline, CDR1 LNHDA and CDR2 SQIVND (reference sequence). V was cut by 3 bases and J by 0 bases, with 9 bases left in between. This CDR3 is CASSIAGSSYNSPLHF. In DNA form, the CDR3 reads TGTGCCAGTAGTATTGCCGGGAGCTCCTATAATTCACCCCTCCACTTT. The whole variable domain, filled in from reference TRBV19 and TRBJ1-6, reads DGGITQSPKYLFRKEGQNVTLSCEQNLNHDAMYWYRQDPGQGLRLIYYSQIVNDFQKGDIAEGYSVSREKKESFPLTVTSAQKNPTAFYLCASSIAGSSYNSPLHFGNGTRLTVT.

The V and J genes are TRBV19 and TRBJ2-3; weak D call: TRBD2 (5 bases). V was pared by 10 bases and J by 0 bases, with 8 bases between. The CDR3 has 12 amino acids. Germline lookup yields CDR1 LNHDA and CDR2 SQIVND (reference sequence). The DNA for the CDR3 is TGTGCCACTAGCTGGAGCACAGATACGCAGTATTTT. It specifies CATSWSTDTQYF. Variable domain in full (rest from reference TRBV19 and TRBJ2-3): DGGITQSPKYLFRKEGQNVTLSCEQNLNHDAMYWYRQDPGQGLRLIYYSQIVNDFQKGDIAEGYSVSREKKESFPLTVTSAQKNPTAFYLCATSWSTDTQYFGPGTRLTVL.

This clone is a singleton in its sample. CDR3 coding DNA: TGCGCCAGCAGCGGATCCGGGACACTTAACTACAATGAGCAGTTCTTC. Translating gives CASSGSGTLNYNEQFF. This chain uses TRBV5-1 with TRBJ2-1, with D possibly matching TRBD1 (6 bases). V lost 4 bases, J lost 3 bases, and 17 bases lay in between. Germline values: CDR1 SGHRS, CDR2 YFSETQ. The CDR3 covers 16 residues. The full variable domain, its missing parts supplied by reference TRBV5-1 and TRBJ2-1, is KAGVTQTPRYLIKTRGQQVTLSCSPISGHRSVSWYQQTPGQGLQFLFEYFSETQRNKGNFPGRFSGRQFSNSRSEMNVSTLELGDSALYLCASSGSGTLNYNEQFFGPGTRLTVL.

The genes are TRBV5-4 and TRBJ2-1, with no clear D. CDR1 is SGHNT and CDR2 is YYREEE in the germline V gene (reference sequence). This CDR3 region has 12 residues. V lost 2 bases to trimming and J lost 12 bases, with 12 bases between them. In DNA, the CDR3 is TGTGCCAGCAGCTTAGATAGATTAGGGCAGTTCTTC. Protein sequence: CASSLDRLGQFF.